The 21 T cell receptor beta chains listed next were all sequenced from one sample in a study of blood T cells in healthy people across ages. A second PCR of about 7 to 12 cycles used a sample-barcoded 5' primer and a J-beta primer mix. One entry per CDR3 protein results from TCRdb running MiXCR on the 5' RACE reads. The table has fewer than 950,000 distinct CDR3 sequences, 35% to 40% seen once. The sample consisted of blood. These receptors all come from a man younger than 35 in good health.

This clonotype was counted ten times or more. The J gene is TRBJ2-7, the V gene TRBV12-3 or TRBV12-4; D gene uncertain. The CDR3 contains 15 residues. V shed 1 base and J shed 2 bases, with 12 bases lying between them. The CDR3 coding sequence is TGTGCCAGCAGTTTAGAGGCAGATGAAGCCTACGAGCAGTACTTC. This sequence encodes CASSLEADEAYEQYF.

This rearrangement joins TRBV7-9 to TRBJ1-1, with a possible D match to TRBD1 (5 bases). Trimming shortened V by 6 bases and J by 11 bases, and 19 bases separated the two germline ends. The CDR3 is made up of 13 amino acids. The germline gives CDR1 SEHNR, CDR2 FQNEAQ (reference sequence). The CDR3 DNA is TGTGCCAGCAGTCAAAGACAGCGACTTTTTGCTTTCTTT. Protein product: CASSQRQRLFAFF.

This rearrangement joins TRBV9 to TRBJ2-5; 7 nucleotides line up with TRBD1. The V and J ends lost 0 bases and 3 bases, in that order; junction bases with no gene match: 8. This CDR3 region has 16 residues. The germline V gene has CDR1 SGDLS and CDR2 YYNGEE. CDR3 bases: TGTGCCAGCAGCGTAGCGCCCCGGGACAGCGAAGAGACCCAGTACTTC. Protein: CASSVAPRDSEETQYF.

The table lists this clonotype with a few counts. The chain is built from TRBV20-1 and TRBJ2-1; TRBD2 matches at 8 bases. Germline V CDR1 and CDR2: DFQATT, SNEGSKA (reference sequence). The CDR3 has 15 residues. V was clipped by 3 bases and J by 8 bases; unmatched bases: 12. CDR3 sequence: CSASPGLGVGYEQFF. CDR3 coding DNA: TGCAGTGCTAGTCCGGGACTAGGGGTCGGCTATGAGCAGTTCTTC.

The chain links TRBV7-2 to TRBJ1-2; D is unresolved. Deletions cut 5 bases from V and 9 bases from J, with 22 bases between. This CDR3 is built from 15 residues. Germline CDR1 SGHTA, CDR2 FQGNSA. CDR3 loop: CASSGQAVADSSYTF. In DNA form, the CDR3 reads TGTGCCAGCAGCGGGCAGGCCGTCGCCGATAGCAGCTACACCTTC.

The genes are TRBV20-1 and TRBJ2-3, with TRBD2 matching over 9 bases. The CDR3 covers 15 residues. Germline lookup yields CDR1 DFQATT and CDR2 SNEGSKA (reference sequence). V shed 1 base, J shed 4 bases, and the junction held 6 bases outside the gene matches. DNA for the CDR3: TGCAGTGCTAGAGGCAGCGGGGGGCCCGCAGATACGCAGTATTTT. Protein sequence: CSARGSGGPADTQYF.

In regard to this clonotype: At one of its ends the junction is not consistent with the germline gene, which may arise from a read error. The CDR3 protein is CAGSPGYGYTF. The CDR3, as DNA: TGTGCCGGCAGTCCGGGCTATGGCTACACCTTC. The V call is TRBV12-3 or TRBV12-4, the J call TRBJ1-2; D is uncertain. The CDR3 is 11 residues long.

The V call is TRBV11-1, the J call TRBJ1-1; a weak D match, TRBD1 (5 bases). The germline gives CDR1 SGHAT, CDR2 FQDESV (reference sequence). Trimming left V 4 bases short and J 7 bases short, with 13 bases between. The CDR3 covers 13 residues. The CDR3 nucleotides read TGTGCCAGCAGCTCGATTCGGGACGGTGAAGCTTTCTTT. The encoded protein is CASSSIRDGEAFF.

The genes are TRBV4-2 and TRBJ1-1; D remains ambiguous. The germline V gene encodes CDR1 LGHNA and CDR2 YNFKEQ. The CDR3 is 16 amino acids. Trimming removed 0 bases from V and 4 bases from J, with 15 bases in between. The CDR3 is CASSQDPAAASTEAFF. The CDR3 bases are TGTGCCAGCAGCCAAGACCCTGCAGCCGCTTCCACTGAAGCTTTCTTT.

The chain links TRBV2 to TRBJ1-2; 12 bases are shared with TRBD1. CDR1 is SNHLY, CDR2 FYNNEI, per germline. V shed 7 bases and J 6 bases; nucleotides not matched to a gene: 12. This CDR3 has 16 amino acids. DNA for the CDR3: TGTGCCAGCACCCGAACCCAGGGACAGGGGGCGAATGGCTACACCTTC. Protein: CASTRTQGQGANGYTF.

This clonotype was observed a handful of times. The rearrangement uses TRBV6-5 and TRBJ2-7; D gene unclear. Germline V gene data show CDR1 as MNHEY and CDR2 as SVGAGI. This CDR3 is 15 amino acids long. V was pared by 0 bases and J by 0 bases, with 9 bases between. CDR3 nucleotide sequence: TGTGCCAGCAGTTACTCTGCAGGAGTCTCCTACGAGCAGTACTTC. It yields the protein CASSYSAGVSYEQYF.

This rearrangement joins TRBV2 to TRBJ2-2; 7 bases are a match to TRBD1. V was clipped by 7 bases and J by 2 bases; unmatched bases: 1. From germline, CDR1 is SNHLY and CDR2 FYNNEI. The CDR3 runs 13 residues. CDR3 sequence (DNA): TGTGCCAGCATAGGGGGCAACACCGGGGAGCTGTTTTTT. Amino acids: CASIGGNTGELFF.

The chain joins TRBV6-6 to TRBJ1-5; D is unresolved. CDR1 and CDR2 (germline): MNHNY, SVGAGI (reference sequence). There are 17 residues in the CDR3. Between the trimmed V and J ends, which lost 5 bases and 6 bases, there was a span of 23 bases. As DNA, the CDR3 is TGTGCCAGCAGTCCGAGGACTAAGTCCCCAGGCGGTCAGCCCCAGCATTTT. Translating it yields CASSPRTKSPGGQPQHF.

This clonotype was detected many times. The J gene is TRBJ2-5, the V gene TRBV4-2, with TRBD2 identical over 8 bases. This CDR3 has 14 amino acids. CDR1 and CDR2 (germline): LGHNA, YNFKEQ. J gave up 3 bases and V 1 base, and 1 base lay outside the gene matches. The CDR3 protein is CASSQGTSKETQYF. Written as DNA, the CDR3 is TGTGCCAGCAGCCAAGGGACTAGCAAAGAGACCCAGTACTTC.

This clonotype was picked up a small number of times. CDR3 sequence reads: CASSYETVVSNTEAFF. CDR3 DNA: TGTGCCAGCAGTTACGAGACAGTTGTATCGAACACTGAAGCTTTCTTT. This chain uses TRBV6-5 with TRBJ1-1, with a weak D call TRBD1 (5 bases). Germline-derived CDR1 and CDR2 are MNHEY and SVGAGI. V was clipped by 2 bases and J by 1 base, with 14 bases between them. CDR3 length: 16 amino acids.

The chain is built from TRBV24-1 and TRBJ2-1; the D gene is possibly TRBD2 (6 bases). V was shortened by 5 bases and J by 0 bases, with 13 bases between the two germline ends. Germline V lookup: CDR1 KGHDR, CDR2 SFDVKD. The CDR3 is 16 amino acids. CDR3 protein: CATSGQRAPSYNEQFF. CDR3 in DNA: TGTGCCACCAGTGGCCAGCGGGCCCCCTCCTACAATGAGCAGTTCTTC.

In the case of this clonotype: This clone may be a read error of a much larger clone one base away. The chain joins TRBV12-3 or TRBV12-4 to TRBJ2-1; no clear D. Trimming took 3 bases from V and 2 from J, leaving 5 bases between them. The CDR3 has 13 residues. The CDR3 region is CASSFSAYNEQFF. In nucleotides, the CDR3 is TGTGCCAGCAGTTTTTCCGCCTACAATGAGCAGTTCTTC.

J is TRBJ1-5 and V is TRBV28, with 7 bases matching TRBD1. CDR1 is MDHEN, CDR2 SYDVKM, per germline. Losses at the gene ends were 6 bases for V and 5 bases for J; bases not matched to a gene: 7. The CDR3 spans 14 residues. In DNA, the CDR3 is TGTGCCAGCAGCTTGACAGGGTGGGATCAGCCCCAGCATTTT. Residues: CASSLTGWDQPQHF.

Ten or more counts support this clonotype. V and J are TRBV6-5 and TRBJ1-2; D is possibly TRBD1 (6 bases). This CDR3 has 13 residues. V was clipped by 5 bases and J by 7 bases, with 14 bases between them. Germline CDR1 reads MNHEY; CDR2 reads SVGAGI. CDR3 bases: TGTGCCAGCAGTCTCGGGGGGCTTGGTGGCTACACCTTC. Protein sequence: CASSLGGLGGYTF.

CDR3 residues: CASSVGGTLNEQFF. The CDR3 region has the DNA TGTGCCAGCAGCGTAGGAGGGACTCTCAATGAGCAGTTCTTC. V gene TRBV7-3 combines with J gene TRBJ2-1; possible D gene TRBD2, 6 bases. From germline, CDR1 is SGHTA and CDR2 FQGTGA. Trimming shortened V by 5 bases and J by 6 bases, and 14 bases separated the two germline ends. This CDR3 region has 14 residues.

This clonotype was recorded many times. The chain is built from TRBV12-3 or TRBV12-4 and TRBJ1-2, with 9 positions matching TRBD1. The CDR3 has 14 residues. With V trimmed by 6 bases and J by 3 bases, 5 bases remained unmatched. CDR3 loop: CASSQQGADYGYTF. The CDR3, as DNA: TGTGCCAGCAGCCAACAGGGGGCCGACTATGGCTACACCTTC.